The T cell receptor (beta chain) described here comes from a study of Tregs in tolerant kidney transplant recipients. The assay was immunoSEQ multiplex PCR, and TCRdb's table has in-frame clones only and misses some. The table records fewer than 80,000 clones, roughly nine tenths of them present only once. Trimming removed 0 bases from V and 5 bases from J, with 11 bases in between. This CDR3 has 14 amino acids. In germline, CDR1 is KGHSH, CDR2 LQKENI. This clone was counted once. Source: CD4+ T cells from blood, taken before the transplant. The sequence came from a human donor who received a combined kidney and bone marrow transplant. The chain couples TRBV18 to TRBJ2-7, with D maybe TRBD1 (5 bases). This CDR3 is CASSPPQGDNEQYF. The CDR3 nucleotides are TGTGCCAGCTCACCACCCCAGGGTGACAACGAGCAGTACTTC. Full variable domain (missing parts from reference TRBV18 and TRBJ2-7): NAGVMQNPRHLVRRRGQEARLRCSPMKGHSHVYWYRQLPEEGLKFMVYLQKENIIDESGMPKERFSAEFPKEGPSILRIQQVVRGDSAAYFCASSPPQGDNEQYFGPGTRLTVT.